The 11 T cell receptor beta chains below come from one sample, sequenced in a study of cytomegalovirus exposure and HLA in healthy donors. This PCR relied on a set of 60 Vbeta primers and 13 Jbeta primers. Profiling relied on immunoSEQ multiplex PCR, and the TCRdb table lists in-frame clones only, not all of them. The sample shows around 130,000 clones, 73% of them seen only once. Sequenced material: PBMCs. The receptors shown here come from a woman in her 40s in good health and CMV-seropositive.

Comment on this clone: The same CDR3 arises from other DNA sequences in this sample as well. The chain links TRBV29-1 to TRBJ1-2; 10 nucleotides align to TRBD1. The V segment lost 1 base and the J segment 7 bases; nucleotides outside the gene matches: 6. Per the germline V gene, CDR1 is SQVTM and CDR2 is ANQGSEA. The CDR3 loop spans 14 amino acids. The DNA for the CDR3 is TGCAGCGTTGAAGGAGACAGGGGGCGGATTGGCTACACCTTC. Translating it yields CSVEGDRGRIGYTF.

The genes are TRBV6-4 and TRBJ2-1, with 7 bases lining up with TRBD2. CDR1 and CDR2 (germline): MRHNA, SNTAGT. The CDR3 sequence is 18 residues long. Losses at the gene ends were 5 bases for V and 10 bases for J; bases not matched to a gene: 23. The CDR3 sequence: CASSKTAMSAGQRREQFF. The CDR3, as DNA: TGTGCCAGCAGTAAAACCGCCATGTCAGCGGGGCAACGACGAGAGCAGTTCTTC.

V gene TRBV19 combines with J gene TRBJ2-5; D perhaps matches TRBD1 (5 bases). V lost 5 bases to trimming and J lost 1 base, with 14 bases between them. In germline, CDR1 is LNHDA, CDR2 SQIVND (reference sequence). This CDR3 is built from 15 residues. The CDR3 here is CASSPPGALQETQYF. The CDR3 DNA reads TGTGCCAGTAGTCCGCCTGGGGCTCTCCAAGAGACCCAGTACTTC.

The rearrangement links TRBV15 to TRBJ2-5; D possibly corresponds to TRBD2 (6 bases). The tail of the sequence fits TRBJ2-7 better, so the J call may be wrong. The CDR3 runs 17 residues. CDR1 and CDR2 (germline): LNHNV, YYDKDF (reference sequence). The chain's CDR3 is CATSRALGGTGDDEQYF. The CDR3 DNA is TGTGCCACCAGCAGAGCCCTTGGAGGAACGGGGGACGACGAGCAGTACTTC.

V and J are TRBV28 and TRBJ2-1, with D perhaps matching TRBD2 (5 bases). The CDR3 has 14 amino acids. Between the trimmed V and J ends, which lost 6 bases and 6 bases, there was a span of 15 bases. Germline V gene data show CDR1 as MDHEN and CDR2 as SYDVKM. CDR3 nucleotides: TGTGCCAGCAGCCGGGAAGCTTCGACCAATGAGCAGTTCTTC. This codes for CASSREASTNEQFF.

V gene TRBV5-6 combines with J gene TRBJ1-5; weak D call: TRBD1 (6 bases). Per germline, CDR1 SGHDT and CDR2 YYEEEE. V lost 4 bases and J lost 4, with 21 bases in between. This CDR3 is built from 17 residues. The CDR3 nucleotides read TGTGCCAGCAGCCCTAGCACCAGCAGGACAGCTAATCAGCCCCAGCATTTT. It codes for CASSPSTSRTANQPQHF.

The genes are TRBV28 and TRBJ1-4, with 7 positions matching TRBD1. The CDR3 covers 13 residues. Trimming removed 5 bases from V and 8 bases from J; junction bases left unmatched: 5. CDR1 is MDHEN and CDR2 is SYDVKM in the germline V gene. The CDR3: CASSGPGGEKLFF. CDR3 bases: TGTGCCAGCAGTGGGCCAGGGGGGGAAAAACTGTTTTTT.

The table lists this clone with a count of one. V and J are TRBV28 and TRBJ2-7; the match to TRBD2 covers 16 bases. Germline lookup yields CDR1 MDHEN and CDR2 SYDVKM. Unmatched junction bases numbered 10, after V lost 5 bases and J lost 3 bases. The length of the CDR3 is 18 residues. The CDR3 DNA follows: TGTGCCAGCAGTCCCTCACCCGGGACTAGCGGGAGGGTCTACGAGCAGTACTTC. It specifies CASSPSPGTSGRVYEQYF.

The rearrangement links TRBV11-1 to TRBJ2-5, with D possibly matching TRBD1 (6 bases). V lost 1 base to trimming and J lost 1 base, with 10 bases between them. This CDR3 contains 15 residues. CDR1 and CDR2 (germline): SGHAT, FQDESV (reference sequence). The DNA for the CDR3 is TGTGCCAGCAGCTTAGATAACAGGGCCCAAGAGACCCAGTACTTC. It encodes CASSLDNRAQETQYF.

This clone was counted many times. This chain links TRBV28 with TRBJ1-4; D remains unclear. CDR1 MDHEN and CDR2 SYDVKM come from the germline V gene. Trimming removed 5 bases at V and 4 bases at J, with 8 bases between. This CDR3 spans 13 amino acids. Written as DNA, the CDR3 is TGTGCCAGCAGTGAACAGTTTAATGAAAAACTGTTTTTT. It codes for CASSEQFNEKLFF.

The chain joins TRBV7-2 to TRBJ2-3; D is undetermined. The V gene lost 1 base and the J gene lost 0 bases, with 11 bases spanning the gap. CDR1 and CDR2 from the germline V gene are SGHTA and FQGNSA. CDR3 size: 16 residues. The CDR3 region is CASSLVVISSTDTQYF. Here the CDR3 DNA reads TGTGCCAGCAGCTTAGTTGTAATCTCTAGCACAGATACGCAGTATTTT.